The next 27 T cell receptor beta chains were all read from a single sample in a study of blood T cell repertoires in COVID-19. Clones were read by immunoSEQ multiplex PCR, and TCRdb kept only the in-frame ones, dropping some. This repertoire shows tens of thousands of clones, 65% to 80% found once; its top ten account for 10% to 12%. Sequencing input: peripheral blood. The receptor set was obtained from a man between 65 and 85 years old with acute or convalescent COVID-19.

This clone appeared once. The chain links TRBV19 to TRBJ2-7, with TRBD2 matching over 9 bases. V trimming: 4 bases; J trimming: 4 bases; junction bases outside the gene matches: 5. Germline V gene data show CDR1 as LNHDA and CDR2 as SQIVND (reference sequence). This CDR3 spans 14 amino acids. This CDR3 is CASSTGLAWYEQYF. The CDR3 nucleotides are TGTGCCAGTAGTACTGGACTAGCGTGGTACGAGCAGTACTTC.

Here the CDR3 DNA reads TGTGCCAGCTCACCTTCTGAGAATTCACCCCTCCACTTT. It translates to CASSPSENSPLHF. This chain joins TRBV18 and TRBJ1-6; D is unresolved. CDR1 KGHSH and CDR2 LQKENI come from the germline V gene. Trimming shortened V by 3 bases and J by 7 bases, and 7 bases separated the two germline ends. The CDR3 sequence is 13 residues long.

This sequence joins TRBV7-9 and TRBJ1-1; the D gene is possibly TRBD1 (6 bases). Germline V gives CDR1 SEHNR, CDR2 FQNEAQ (reference sequence). Trimming removed 4 bases from V and 3 bases from J, with 12 bases in between. The CDR3 runs to 14 residues. The CDR3 region is CASSSNRADTEAFF. CDR3 coding DNA: TGTGCCAGCAGCTCGAACAGGGCCGACACTGAAGCTTTCTTT.

The chain is built from TRBV25-1 and TRBJ2-7; D not resolved. CDR3 length: 12 residues. Trimming stripped 1 base from V and 6 bases from J, with 7 bases between. Per germline, CDR1 MGHDK and CDR2 SYGVNS. The CDR3 DNA follows: TGTGCCAGCAGTGAATCGGGTAGCGAGCAGTACTTC. Translation: CASSESGSEQYF.

The chain has TRBV9 and TRBJ1-1, with D possibly matching TRBD1 (5 bases). CDR1 and CDR2 (germline): SGDLS, YYNGEE. The germline V and J ends were trimmed by 1 base and 4 bases, with 14 bases remaining between them. The CDR3 runs to 15 residues. CDR3 protein: CASSVIRGRTTEAFF. The CDR3 DNA is TGTGCCAGCAGCGTAATTCGGGGGAGGACCACTGAAGCTTTCTTT.

This chain uses TRBV7-8 with TRBJ1-1; 9 positions match TRBD1. Looked up from germline, CDR1 is SGHVS and CDR2 is FQNEAQ. The CDR3 runs 13 residues. V trimming: 1 base; J trimming: 8 bases; junction bases outside the gene matches: 2. CDR3 coding DNA: TGTGCCAGCAGCTTAGGGACAGGGGTGGAAGCTTTCTTT. Amino acid sequence: CASSLGTGVEAFF.

This chain joins TRBV2 and TRBJ2-1; maybe TRBD1 (6 bases). The CDR3 extends over 14 amino acids. V lost 4 bases to trimming and J lost 8 bases, with 15 bases between them. Germline CDR1 reads SNHLY; CDR2 reads FYNNEI. This CDR3 is CASSVPGDVDEQFF. CDR3 nucleotide sequence: TGTGCCAGCAGTGTTCCAGGGGACGTGGATGAGCAGTTCTTC.

This clone was counted between two and nine times. This chain links TRBV5-5 with TRBJ2-3, with TRBD2 identical over 11 bases. The CDR3 runs to 15 residues. Germline assignment: CDR1 SGHKS and CDR2 YYEKEE (reference sequence). V was clipped by 2 bases and J by 6 bases; unmatched bases: 5. CDR3 loop: CASSFVSSGGDTQYF. The CDR3 DNA follows: TGTGCCAGCAGCTTTGTATCTAGCGGGGGGGATACGCAGTATTTT.

This clone was found once. V usage is TRBV6-1 and J usage is TRBJ2-5; TRBD2 matches 8 bases. This CDR3 has 14 amino acids. V gave up 2 bases and J gave up 5 bases; unmatched junction bases: 4. CDR1 and CDR2 (germline): MNHNS, SASEGT. CDR3 coding DNA: TGTGCCAGCAGTGAACCGGGGGGGCTTGAGACCCAGTACTTC. Its translation: CASSEPGGLETQYF.

This clone was picked up many times. The chain uses TRBV28 and TRBJ2-7; no clear D gene. The V end lost 2 bases, the J end lost 0 bases, and 11 bases lay between the germline ends. The CDR3 is 15 residues long. Germline V gene lookup returns CDR1 MDHEN and CDR2 SYDVKM. CDR3 in amino acids: CASSLDGPSSYEQYV. In nucleotides, the CDR3 is TGTGCCAGCAGTTTAGATGGTCCCAGCTCCTACGAGCAGTACGTC.

The gene calls are TRBV15 and TRBJ1-1; a weak D match, TRBD1 (5 bases). Germline V gives CDR1 LNHNV, CDR2 YYDKDF (reference sequence). Deletions cut 5 bases from V and 4 bases from J, with 20 bases between. The CDR3 has 16 residues. The CDR3 region has the DNA TGTGCCACCAGCCGTCGTGATTCGGGGGAGGGCACTGAAGCTTTCTTT. Its protein is CATSRRDSGEGTEAFF.

V is TRBV2 and J is TRBJ2-1; D gene unclear. The germline CDR1 and CDR2 sequences are SNHLY and FYNNEI. V was clipped by 3 bases and J by 0 bases, with 9 bases between them. The CDR3 has 15 amino acids. In nucleotides, the CDR3 is TGTGCCAGCAGTGAGCAGGAAAGCTCCTACAATGAGCAGTTCTTC. Encoded protein: CASSEQESSYNEQFF. Full variable domain (missing parts from reference TRBV2 and TRBJ2-1): EPEVTQTPSHQVTQMGQEVILRCVPISNHLYFYWYRQILGQKVEFLVSFYNNEISEKSEIFDDQFSVERPDGSNFTLKIRSTKLEDSAMYFCASSEQESSYNEQFFGPGTRLTVL.

The V call is TRBV28, the J call TRBJ2-7, with TRBD1 identical over 9 bases. The CDR3 is 16 amino acids. The V gene's germline CDR1 is MDHEN and CDR2 SYDVKM. Trimming took 5 bases from V and 0 from J; bases not matched to a gene: 8. CDR3 amino acids: CASSPSGQGRSYEQYF. CDR3 bases: TGTGCCAGCAGTCCCTCAGGACAGGGGCGCTCCTACGAGCAGTACTTC.

This clone was observed a handful of times. The genes are TRBV18 and TRBJ2-1, with 10 bases fitting TRBD1. This CDR3 has 16 residues. CDR1 is KGHSH, CDR2 LQKENI, per germline. The ends lost 0 bases at V and 6 bases at J; junction bases unmatched: 5. In DNA, the CDR3 is TGTGCCAGCTCACCACCAGGGACAGGGGTCTTCAATGAGCAGTTCTTC. Its translation: CASSPPGTGVFNEQFF.

This chain uses TRBV7-8 with TRBJ1-1, with 9 bases fitting TRBD1. J gave up 4 bases and V 1 base, and 7 bases lay outside the gene matches. The CDR3 totals 16 residues. The germline V gene encodes CDR1 SGHVS and CDR2 FQNEAQ. The CDR3 reads CASSLERRTGATEAFF. The CDR3 nucleotides read TGTGCCAGCAGCTTAGAGAGGCGGACAGGGGCCACTGAAGCTTTCTTT.

This chain links TRBV6-1 with TRBJ2-7; maybe TRBD1 (6 bases). The CDR3 extends over 14 amino acids. Trimming cost V 2 bases and J 6 bases, with 14 bases left between them. Looked up from germline, CDR1 is MNHNS and CDR2 is SASEGT. CDR3 coding DNA: TGTGCCAGCAGTGAATCGGCAGGGGTGAGCGAGCAGTACGTC. This translates into CASSESAGVSEQYV.

The chain employs TRBV5-1 and TRBJ1-2; D might be TRBD1 (5 bases). The V and J ends lost 0 bases and 8 bases respectively, with 11 bases between them. CDR1 is SGHRS, CDR2 YFSETQ, per germline. The CDR3 sequence is 13 residues long. CDR3 DNA: TGCGCCAGCAGCTTGGGCCAGGGAATAGGCTACACCTTC. It encodes CASSLGQGIGYTF.

The gene calls are TRBV5-1 and TRBJ1-2; 8 bases are a match to TRBD1. V lost 4 bases, J lost 8 bases, and 10 bases stayed unmatched. The CDR3 contains 14 residues. Germline CDR1 SGHRS, CDR2 YFSETQ. CDR3 sequence reads: CASSTLQGGSGYTF. CDR3 bases: TGCGCCAGCAGCACCTTACAGGGGGGTTCGGGCTACACCTTC.

The gene calls are TRBV19 and TRBJ1-6, with D tentatively TRBD1 (6 bases). The V end was cut by 2 bases, the J end by 10 bases, with 12 bases between. Germline loops: CDR1 LNHDA, CDR2 SQIVND (reference sequence). The CDR3 contains 14 residues. CDR3 bases: TGTGCCAGTAGTATAAAGGCAGGGGTGTCACCCCTCCACTTT. It yields the protein CASSIKAGVSPLHF.

DNA of the CDR3: TGTGCCAGCAGCTTTAACAGGGGCCGCACAGATACGCAGTATTTT. As protein: CASSFNRGRTDTQYF. The chain couples TRBV7-9 to TRBJ2-3, with 7 bases aligning to TRBD1. The CDR3 is made up of 15 amino acids. Germline CDR1 reads SEHNR; CDR2 reads FQNEAQ (reference sequence). Trimming took 3 bases from V and 1 from J; bases not matched to a gene: 4.

This chain joins TRBV27 and TRBJ2-3; 10 bases are shared with TRBD1. Trimming at V came to 8 bases and at J to 1 base, leaving 6 bases not matched to a gene. The germline V gene encodes CDR1 MNHEY and CDR2 SMNVEV (reference sequence). The CDR3 loop spans 15 amino acids. This CDR3 reads CASCAGTGGTDTQYF. In nucleotides, the CDR3 is TGTGCCAGCTGCGCCGGGACAGGGGGCACAGATACGCAGTATTTT.

This chain connects TRBV5-4 to TRBJ2-5; 8 bases fit TRBD1. CDR3 length: 15 residues. The V segment lost 7 bases and the J segment 3 bases; nucleotides outside the gene matches: 11. Germline V gives CDR1 SGHNT, CDR2 YYREEE (reference sequence). The CDR3 DNA reads as TGTGCCAGCCGGCAACTCGGGACAGGTGAAGAGACCCAGTACTTC. Its protein is CASRQLGTGEETQYF.

The chain links TRBV13 to TRBJ2-2, with TRBD1 as a possible D gene (6 bases). From germline, CDR1 is PRHDT and CDR2 FYEKMQ (reference sequence). The CDR3 is 15 residues long. Trimming pared 5 bases from V and 0 bases from J, leaving 10 bases between. CDR3 loop: CASSEGHPNTGELFF. The CDR3 DNA reads TGTGCCAGCAGCGAGGGACACCCGAACACCGGGGAGCTGTTTTTT.

This clone was observed a handful of times. The V call is TRBV5-4, the J call TRBJ1-2; D is undetermined. The V end lost 4 bases, the J end lost 4 bases, and 11 bases lay between the germline ends. The germline gives CDR1 SGHNT, CDR2 YYREEE (reference sequence). The CDR3 runs to 13 residues. CDR3 in amino acids: CASSLARSYGYTF. The CDR3 DNA sequence: TGTGCCAGCAGCCTCGCTAGGAGCTATGGCTACACCTTC.

The chain carries TRBV28 and TRBJ1-1; 7 nucleotides align to TRBD1. V dropped 9 bases and J dropped 1; count of bases not matched to a gene: 5. The germline V gene encodes CDR1 MDHEN and CDR2 SYDVKM. CDR3 size: 13 residues. The CDR3 sequence is CASRGTENTEAFF. CDR3 sequence (DNA): TGTGCCAGTCGGGGGACAGAGAACACTGAAGCTTTCTTT.

The V call is TRBV6-2 or TRBV6-3, the J call TRBJ2-3, with 10 nucleotides matching TRBD2. The germline gives CDR1 MNHEY, CDR2 SVGEGT. J gave up 3 bases and V 4 bases, and 10 bases lay outside the gene matches. This CDR3 region has 17 residues. The CDR3 bases are TGTGCCAGCAGTTCCACCCCGACTAGCGGGTCAACAGATACGCAGTATTTT. It encodes CASSSTPTSGSTDTQYF.

The V gene is TRBV19, the J gene TRBJ2-7, with 8 positions matching TRBD2. After removal of 3 bases from V and 1 base from J, the junction contained 5 bases not matched to a gene. Germline CDR1 and CDR2: LNHDA and SQIVND (reference sequence). There are 15 residues in the CDR3. The CDR3: CASSIGGGISYEQYF. Here the CDR3 DNA reads TGTGCCAGTAGTATCGGCGGGGGGATTTCCTACGAGCAGTACTTC. Complete variable domain (other parts from reference TRBV19 and TRBJ2-7): DGGITQSPKYLFRKEGQNVTLSCEQNLNHDAMYWYRQDPGQGLRLIYYSQIVNDFQKGDIAEGYSVSREKKESFPLTVTSAQKNPTAFYLCASSIGGGISYEQYFGPGTRLTVT.